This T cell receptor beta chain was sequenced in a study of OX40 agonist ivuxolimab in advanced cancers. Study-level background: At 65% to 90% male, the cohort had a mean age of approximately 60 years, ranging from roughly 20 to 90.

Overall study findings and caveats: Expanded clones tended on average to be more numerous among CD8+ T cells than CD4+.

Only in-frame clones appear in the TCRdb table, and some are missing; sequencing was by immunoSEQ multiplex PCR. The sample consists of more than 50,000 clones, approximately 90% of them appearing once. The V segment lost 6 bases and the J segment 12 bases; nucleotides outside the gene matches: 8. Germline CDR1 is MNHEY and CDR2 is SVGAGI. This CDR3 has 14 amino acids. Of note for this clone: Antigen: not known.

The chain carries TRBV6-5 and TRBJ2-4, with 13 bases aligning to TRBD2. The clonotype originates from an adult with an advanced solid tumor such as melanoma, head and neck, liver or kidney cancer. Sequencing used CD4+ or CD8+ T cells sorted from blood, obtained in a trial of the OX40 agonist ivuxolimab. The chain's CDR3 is CASSPGLAGAPQYF. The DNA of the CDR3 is TGTGCCAGCAGCCCAGGACTAGCGGGAGCGCCTCAGTACTTC.